The T cell receptor (beta chain) described here comes from a study of CDR3 diversity in severe acne. The V end lost 5 bases, the J end lost 2 bases, and 9 bases lay between the germline ends. The germline gives CDR1 SEHNR, CDR2 FQNEAQ (reference sequence). The CDR3 loop spans 14 amino acids. This clonotype showed up just once. A read error may be the cause here, since a much bigger clone is one base away. MiXCR was run by TCRdb on the PCR reads, yielding one entry per CDR3 protein. The table records about 84,000 distinct CDR3 sequences, 45% to 60% of them present only once. This TCR came from a male donor in good health, without acne. The sequencing input was blood. V usage is TRBV7-9 and J usage is TRBJ2-2; D gene uncertain. The DNA of the CDR3 is TGTGCCAGCAGCATTCAGCCTAACACCGGGGAGCTGTTTTTT. Protein sequence: CASSIQPNTGELFF. Complete variable domain (other parts from reference TRBV7-9 and TRBJ2-2): DTGVSQNPRHKITKRGQNVTFRCDPISEHNRLYWYRQTLGQGPEFLTYFQNEAQLEKSRLLSDRFSAERPKGSFSTLEIQRTEQGDSAMYLCASSIQPNTGELFFGEGSRLTVL.